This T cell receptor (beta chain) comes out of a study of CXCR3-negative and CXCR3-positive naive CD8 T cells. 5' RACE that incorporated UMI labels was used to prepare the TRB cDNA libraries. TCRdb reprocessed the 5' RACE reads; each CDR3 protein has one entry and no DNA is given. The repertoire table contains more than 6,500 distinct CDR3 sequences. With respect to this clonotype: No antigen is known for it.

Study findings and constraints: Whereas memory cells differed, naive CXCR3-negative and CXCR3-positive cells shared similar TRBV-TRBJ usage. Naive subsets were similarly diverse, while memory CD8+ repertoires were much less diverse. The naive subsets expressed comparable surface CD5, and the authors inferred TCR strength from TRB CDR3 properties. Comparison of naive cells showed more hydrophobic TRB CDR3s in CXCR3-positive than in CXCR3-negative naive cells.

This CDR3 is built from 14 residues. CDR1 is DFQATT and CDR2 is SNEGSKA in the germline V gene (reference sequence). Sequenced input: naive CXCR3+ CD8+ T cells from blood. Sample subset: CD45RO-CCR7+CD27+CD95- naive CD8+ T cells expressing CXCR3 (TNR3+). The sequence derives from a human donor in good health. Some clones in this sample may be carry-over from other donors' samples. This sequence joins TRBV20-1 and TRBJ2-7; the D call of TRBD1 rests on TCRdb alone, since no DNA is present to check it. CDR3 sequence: CSAEGAGTAYEQYF.